The clone carrying this TCR beta chain has only one observation. The data originate from a study of blood T cell repertoires in COVID-19. Background on the study: The analysed material was cDNA or gDNA that came from T cells, B-cell-depleted T cells, or PBMCs.

Clones were read by immunoSEQ multiplex PCR, and TCRdb kept only the in-frame ones, dropping some. The profile covers 63,000 or so clones, with under 90% appearing a single time and approximately 1.5% taken by the ten largest. The V and J ends lost 1 base and 6 bases respectively, with 12 bases between them. CDR3 length equals 14 residues. Germline V gene lookup returns CDR1 LGHDT and CDR2 YNNKEL (reference sequence). The chain joins TRBV3-1 (or the pseudogene TRBV3-2) to TRBJ1-1; no firm D call. The receptor was derived from a man aged 55 to 70 with acute or convalescent COVID-19. Sequences were obtained from peripheral blood. For the CDR3, the DNA is TGTGCCAGCAGCCAAGGAGGGCCTGGGGCTGAAGCTTTCTTT. Translated, it gives CASSQGGPGAEAFF.